The 10 T cell receptor beta chains reported below all come from one sample, sequenced in a study of CD8+ T cells in alopecia areata. cDNA prepared by RNA extraction and subsequent reverse transcription served as the template for sequencing. The repertoire was sequenced with immunoSEQ multiplex PCR; TCRdb's copy has only in-frame clones and lacks some. The table has fewer than 250,000 clones, around three fifths seen once. Treatment noted: oral pan-JAK inhibitor, 5-10 mg twice daily. The sample was CD4+ T cells sorted from blood, taken at week 4, from a patient treated with tofacitinib. The receptors derive from a human donor with alopecia areata.

This chain uses TRBV15 with TRBJ2-5; no definite D call. Germline CDR1 reads LNHNV; CDR2 reads YYDKDF (reference sequence). Trimming cost V 0 bases and J 2 bases, with 10 bases left between them. This CDR3 comprises 15 residues. The CDR3 DNA is TGTGCCACCAGCAGAGATCTTTGGGATCAAGAGACCCAGTACTTC. This gives the protein CATSRDLWDQETQYF.

V and J are TRBV15 and TRBJ2-5; possible D gene TRBD1, 6 bases. This CDR3 contains 11 residues. Between the trimmed V and J ends, which lost 3 bases and 7 bases, there was a span of 6 bases. Germline V lookup: CDR1 LNHNV, CDR2 YYDKDF (reference sequence). The CDR3 spells CATSRTGTQYF. Here the CDR3 DNA reads TGTGCCACCAGCAGGACAGGGACCCAGTACTTC.

This rearrangement joins TRBV30 to TRBJ2-5; D is uncertain. Germline V gene data show CDR1 as GTSNPN and CDR2 as SVGIG (reference sequence). The germline V and J ends were trimmed by 2 bases and 7 bases, with 11 bases remaining between them. This CDR3 spans 12 amino acids. The CDR3 DNA reads TGTGCCTGGAGTAACGGTGGTGGGACCCAGTACTTC. It translates to CAWSNGGGTQYF.

The V gene is TRBV9, the J gene TRBJ1-2, with TRBD1 matching 12 bases. This CDR3 has 15 amino acids. Germline V gives CDR1 SGDLS, CDR2 YYNGEE. The V segment lost 4 bases and the J segment 6 bases; nucleotides outside the gene matches: 7. CDR3 DNA sequence: TGTGCCAGCAGCCTTGGGACAGGGGGCATGAATGGCTACACCTTC. This sequence encodes CASSLGTGGMNGYTF. Full variable domain (remainder filled in from reference TRBV9 and TRBJ1-2): DSGVTQTPKHLITATGQRVTLRCSPRSGDLSVYWYQQSLDQGLQFLIQYYNGEERAKGNILERFSAQQFPDLHSELNLSSLELGDSALYFCASSLGTGGMNGYTFGSGTRLTVV.

The gene calls are TRBV5-4 and TRBJ2-3, with a tentative D call TRBD2 (7 bases). Deletions cut 4 bases from V and 1 base from J, with 13 bases between. From germline, CDR1 is SGHNT and CDR2 YYREEE (reference sequence). The CDR3 covers 15 residues. The CDR3 sequence: CASSGGAGGTDTQYF. The CDR3 bases are TGTGCCAGCAGCGGGGGGGCCGGAGGCACAGATACGCAGTATTTT.

The rearrangement links TRBV7-8 to TRBJ2-1; 14 bases are a match to TRBD2. The trim removed 10 bases at V and 10 bases at J, leaving 9 bases unmatched. This CDR3 is built from 14 residues. The germline gives CDR1 SGHVS, CDR2 FQNEAQ. Here the CDR3 reads CATTGLAGVREQFF. Here the CDR3 DNA reads TGTGCCACCACGGGACTAGCGGGGGTGAGAGAGCAGTTCTTC.

This clone was counted only a few times. The rearrangement links TRBV7-9 to TRBJ2-7; weak D call: TRBD1 (8 bases). The CDR3 is made up of 14 amino acids. V lost 4 bases, J lost 5 bases, and 15 bases lay in between. Germline-derived CDR1 and CDR2 are SEHNR and FQNEAQ (reference sequence). The CDR3 reads CASSSGQGGNEQYF. CDR3 nucleotides: TGTGCCAGCAGCTCTGGACAGGGAGGGAACGAGCAGTACTTC.

The chain uses TRBV5-4 and TRBJ2-7; TRBD1 might be the D (6 bases). CDR3 length: 12 amino acids. CDR1 is SGHNT, CDR2 YYREEE, per germline (reference sequence). With 4 bases removed from V and 7 bases from J, the gap between germline ends came to 12 bases. CDR3 sequence reads: CASSPRGQEQYF. As DNA, the CDR3 is TGTGCCAGCAGCCCCCGCGGACAGGAGCAGTACTTC.

The genes are TRBV15 and TRBJ1-1; D gene ambiguous. There are 14 residues in the CDR3. V was trimmed by 2 bases and J by 1 base, leaving 8 bases between them. Germline V gives CDR1 LNHNV, CDR2 YYDKDF (reference sequence). Written as DNA, the CDR3 is TGTGCCACCAGCAGACCGGCTCAGAACACTGAAGCTTTCTTT. Amino acids: CATSRPAQNTEAFF.

This chain joins TRBV5-6 and TRBJ2-1; 12 nucleotides align to TRBD2. V was clipped by 3 bases and J by 6 bases; unmatched bases: 7. The CDR3 has 16 residues. CDR1 is SGHDT and CDR2 is YYEEEE in the germline V gene. Here the CDR3 reads CASSWEAGLAGNEQFF. DNA of the CDR3: TGTGCCAGCAGCTGGGAAGCGGGACTAGCGGGCAATGAGCAGTTCTTC.